The subject of this entry is one TCR beta chain. This sample was included in a study of blood T cell repertoires in COVID-19. Overall study context: COVID-19 samples collected from the United States, Italy and Spain covered acute and convalescent phases. From T cells, B-cell-depleted T cells, or PBMCs came the material, which was cDNA or gDNA.

Here immunoSEQ multiplex PCR was the method, and the copy in TCRdb shows in-frame clones only, minus some. Found here are approximately 160,000 clones, just over 85% of them singletons; the top ten hold 5.5% to 8%. Germline CDR1 MNHNS, CDR2 SASEGT. The length of the CDR3 is 12 residues. V was shortened by 1 base and J by 8 bases, with 8 bases between the two germline ends. The sequenced sample was peripheral blood. The rearrangement links TRBV6-1 to TRBJ1-2, with D unclear. The source of this sequence is a man between 50 and 59 years old with active or convalescent COVID-19. CDR3 amino acids: CASSEVAGGYTF. The CDR3, as DNA: TGTGCCAGCAGTGAAGTTGCCGGGGGCTACACCTTC.